This is a list of T cell receptor beta chains from one sample in a study of siplizumab effects on memory and regulatory T cells. This table comes from immunoSEQ multiplex PCR, and its TCRdb copy is limited to in-frame clones, with some not included. This sample yields roughly 120,000 clones, of which about 90% are seen a single time; around 0.75% belongs to the top ten. The sequenced sample consisted of Tregs sorted from blood. The source of these receptors is a human donor in good health. Each CDR3 is given with its conserved first and last residue. The order of the fields is J gene, clone size, D gene, V gene, CDR3 DNA, CDR3 protein. The D gene is left open where the match is weak. Only part of the rows carry a size: once, few, many, or a class if the clone is expanded.

j_gene: TRBJ2-3
abundance: -
d_gene: TRBD2
v_gene: TRBV6-1
CDR3nt: TGTGCCAGCAGTGGTCAACTAGCGGGAGGGCCTGGGGATACGCAGTATTTT
CDR3aa: CASSGQLAGGPGDTQYF

j_gene: TRBJ1-6
abundance: -
d_gene: -
v_gene: TRBV4-1
CDR3nt: TGCGCCAGCAGCCAAGCGGGGGGAACGGACAATTCACCCCTCCACTTT
CDR3aa: CASSQAGGTDNSPLHF

j_gene: TRBJ2-2
abundance: -
d_gene: -
v_gene: TRBV6-6
CDR3nt: TGTGCCAGCAGTTACCTGAGCGGCCCAAACACCGGGGAGCTGTTTTTT
CDR3aa: CASSYLSGPNTGELFF

j_gene: TRBJ2-5
abundance: -
d_gene: TRBD2
v_gene: TRBV6-1
CDR3nt: TGTGCCAGCAGTTTCACTAGCGGGGAGGAGACCCAGTACTTC
CDR3aa: CASSFTSGEETQYF

j_gene: TRBJ2-7
abundance: few
d_gene: TRBD1
v_gene: TRBV6-6
CDR3nt: TGTGCCAGCAGTCTGACAGGGGATTCGTCCTACGAGCAGTACTTC
CDR3aa: CASSLTGDSSYEQYF

j_gene: TRBJ1-1
abundance: -
d_gene: -
v_gene: TRBV10-1
CDR3nt: TGCGCCAGCAGTGACGGCCGGTTATACGGCACTAAAGCTTTCTTT
CDR3aa: CASSDGRLYGTKAFF

j_gene: TRBJ2-1
abundance: -
d_gene: -
v_gene: TRBV9
CDR3nt: TGTGCCAGCAGCGGGTTGAGGGGGAATGAGCAGTTCTTC
CDR3aa: CASSGLRGNEQFF

j_gene: TRBJ2-1
abundance: -
d_gene: -
v_gene: TRBV5-1
CDR3nt: TGCGCCAGCAACCAGGGGTCCTACAATGAGCAGTTCTTC
CDR3aa: CASNQGSYNEQFF

j_gene: TRBJ1-2
abundance: -
d_gene: -
v_gene: TRBV28
CDR3nt: TGTGCCAGCACCTTGCCAGGGCAAGGGGGAGGCTACACCTTC
CDR3aa: CASTLPGQGGGYTF

j_gene: TRBJ2-7
abundance: -
d_gene: TRBD2
v_gene: TRBV11-2
CDR3nt: TGTGCCAGCAGCTGGGGACTAGCAGGATACTACGAGCAGTACTTC
CDR3aa: CASSWGLAGYYEQYF

j_gene: TRBJ1-3
abundance: -
d_gene: -
v_gene: TRBV18
CDR3nt: TGTGCCAGCTCACCGACAGGACAAATCTCTGGAAACACCATATATTTT
CDR3aa: CASSPTGQISGNTIYF

j_gene: TRBJ1-2
abundance: -
d_gene: TRBD1
v_gene: TRBV7-9
CDR3nt: TGTGCCAGCAGCCGCCTCGGGACAGGGGAAGACACCTTC
CDR3aa: CASSRLGTGEDTF

j_gene: TRBJ1-1
abundance: -
d_gene: -
v_gene: TRBV7-8
CDR3nt: TGTGCCAGCAGCCCTTGGGGCAGGAACACTGAAGCTTTCTTT
CDR3aa: CASSPWGRNTEAFF

j_gene: TRBJ2-3
abundance: -
d_gene: -
v_gene: TRBV2
CDR3nt: TGTGCCAGCAGTGGCGGTGCGGGAATCTGGAGCACAGATACGCAGTATTTT
CDR3aa: CASSGGAGIWSTDTQYF

j_gene: TRBJ1-6
abundance: -
d_gene: -
v_gene: TRBV7-3
CDR3nt: TGTGCCAGCAGCTCATTACGTAATTCACCCCTCCACTTT
CDR3aa: CASSSLRNSPLHF

j_gene: TRBJ2-3
abundance: -
d_gene: TRBD2
v_gene: TRBV2
CDR3nt: TGTGCCAGCAGGGCCCGACTAGCGGGGGGTCGAGGAGATACGCAGTATTTT
CDR3aa: CASRARLAGGRGDTQYF

j_gene: TRBJ1-5
abundance: -
d_gene: -
v_gene: TRBV5-5
CDR3nt: TGTGCCAGCAGCTTGGCCGGGGCGGGGGGAAGCAATCAGCCCCAGCATTTT
CDR3aa: CASSLAGAGGSNQPQHF

j_gene: TRBJ2-5
abundance: -
d_gene: -
v_gene: TRBV6-1
CDR3nt: TGTGCCAGCAGTGTGGACAGTCTCCAAGAGACCCAGTACTTC
CDR3aa: CASSVDSLQETQYF

j_gene: TRBJ1-2
abundance: -
d_gene: -
v_gene: TRBV5-1
CDR3nt: TGCGCCAGCAGGGACCCGAAAGTGGGTGGCTACACCTTC
CDR3aa: CASRDPKVGGYTF

j_gene: TRBJ1-5
abundance: once
d_gene: -
v_gene: TRBV6-5
CDR3nt: TGTGCCAGCAAGGGCTTGGGCAATCAGCCCCAGCATTTT
CDR3aa: CASKGLGNQPQHF

j_gene: TRBJ2-5
abundance: -
d_gene: -
v_gene: TRBV6-6
CDR3nt: TGTGCCAGCACCCGTCCAGGGAGTTGGGAGACCCAGTACTTC
CDR3aa: CASTRPGSWETQYF

j_gene: TRBJ1-5
abundance: few
d_gene: -
v_gene: TRBV6-5
CDR3nt: TGTGCCAGCAGTTACGGCGGGAATCAGCCCCAGCATTTT
CDR3aa: CASSYGGNQPQHF

j_gene: TRBJ1-3
abundance: once
d_gene: -
v_gene: TRBV6-6
CDR3nt: TGTGCCAGCAGTTATAGGGGCCCTGGAAACACCATATATTTT
CDR3aa: CASSYRGPGNTIYF

j_gene: TRBJ2-7
abundance: -
d_gene: TRBD1
v_gene: TRBV6-1
CDR3nt: TGTGCCAGCATGGTGGGACAGTCCTACGAGCAGTACTTC
CDR3aa: CASMVGQSYEQYF

j_gene: TRBJ1-6
abundance: few
d_gene: -
v_gene: TRBV18
CDR3nt: TGTGCCAGCTCACTAGGGGGGGCTCTATCACCCCTCCACTTT
CDR3aa: CASSLGGALSPLHF

j_gene: TRBJ1-2
abundance: -
d_gene: TRBD1
v_gene: TRBV11-2
CDR3nt: TGTGCCAGCAGCCGGACAGGGAGTGGCTACACCTTC
CDR3aa: CASSRTGSGYTF

j_gene: TRBJ1-5
abundance: once
d_gene: -
v_gene: TRBV7-2
CDR3nt: TGTGCCAGCAGCCCAACCGGGACGGGCAATCAGCCCCAGCATTTT
CDR3aa: CASSPTGTGNQPQHF

j_gene: TRBJ1-2
abundance: -
d_gene: -
v_gene: TRBV7-9
CDR3nt: TGTGCCAGCAGCTCGCGACGTGGGATAATCAACTATGGCTACACCTTC
CDR3aa: CASSSRRGIINYGYTF

j_gene: TRBJ2-7
abundance: -
d_gene: -
v_gene: TRBV2
CDR3nt: TGTGCCAGCAGCGCAGAACTTTCTTACGAGCAGTACTTC
CDR3aa: CASSAELSYEQYF

j_gene: TRBJ2-1
abundance: -
d_gene: -
v_gene: TRBV6-1
CDR3nt: TGTGCCAGCAGTGTCCGGCCCGGCTCCTACAATGAGCAGTTCTTC
CDR3aa: CASSVRPGSYNEQFF

j_gene: TRBJ1-2
abundance: -
d_gene: -
v_gene: TRBV19
CDR3nt: TGTGCCAGTTCGTCATCGGGCTATGGCTACACCTTC
CDR3aa: CASSSSGYGYTF

j_gene: TRBJ1-2
abundance: -
d_gene: TRBD1
v_gene: TRBV6-5
CDR3nt: TGTGCCAGCAAAACTCCCGGGACAGCCTATGGCTACACCTTC
CDR3aa: CASKTPGTAYGYTF

j_gene: TRBJ2-7
abundance: -
d_gene: -
v_gene: TRBV27
CDR3nt: TGTGCCAGCAGGGCAAGGGGATCCTACGAGCAGTACTTC
CDR3aa: CASRARGSYEQYF

j_gene: TRBJ2-7
abundance: -
d_gene: -
v_gene: TRBV19
CDR3nt: TGTGCCAGTAGTATAAAGACGTCCTACGAGCAGTACTTC
CDR3aa: CASSIKTSYEQYF

j_gene: TRBJ2-2
abundance: -
d_gene: TRBD2
v_gene: TRBV5-6
CDR3nt: TGTGCCAGCAGCCCCCCTAGCGGGAGAATAAACGGGGAGCTGTTTTTT
CDR3aa: CASSPPSGRINGELFF

j_gene: TRBJ1-5
abundance: -
d_gene: -
v_gene: TRBV18
CDR3nt: TGTGCCAGCTCACCAGCAACTGCCTTCCTGGGGGTTGATCAGCCCCAGCATTTT
CDR3aa: CASSPATAFLGVDQPQHF

j_gene: TRBJ2-1
abundance: -
d_gene: TRBD2
v_gene: TRBV5-6
CDR3nt: TGTGCCAGCAGCTTGGCGCTCATGCGCGGGAGGGAAAATGAGCAGTTCTTC
CDR3aa: CASSLALMRGRENEQFF

j_gene: TRBJ2-2
abundance: -
d_gene: TRBD2
v_gene: TRBV7-9
CDR3nt: TGTGCCAGCAGCTTAATGTCCGGGGGGACGGGCTCGGTGAAGCTGTTTTTT
CDR3aa: CASSLMSGGTGSVKLFF

j_gene: TRBJ1-1
abundance: -
d_gene: TRBD1
v_gene: TRBV10-3
CDR3nt: TGTGCCATGAAGGACAGGTTGAACACTGAAGCTTTCTTT
CDR3aa: CAMKDRLNTEAFF

j_gene: TRBJ2-7
abundance: -
d_gene: -
v_gene: TRBV7-2
CDR3nt: TGTGCCAGCAGCTTAGCGGGCAGGGGTCCAATCTACGAGCAGTACTTC
CDR3aa: CASSLAGRGPIYEQYF

j_gene: TRBJ1-2
abundance: -
d_gene: -
v_gene: TRBV5-1
CDR3nt: TGCGCCAGCAGGGCTCAGGGCGGCTATGGCTACACCTTC
CDR3aa: CASRAQGGYGYTF

j_gene: TRBJ2-5
abundance: -
d_gene: TRBD1
v_gene: TRBV9
CDR3nt: TGTGCCAGCAGCGTGACAGGGTACCAAGAGACCCAGTACTTC
CDR3aa: CASSVTGYQETQYF

j_gene: TRBJ2-2
abundance: -
d_gene: -
v_gene: TRBV5-1
CDR3nt: TGCGCCAGCAGCTTGCGAACGTTGAACACCGGGGAGCTGTTTTTT
CDR3aa: CASSLRTLNTGELFF

j_gene: TRBJ2-5
abundance: -
d_gene: -
v_gene: TRBV5-1
CDR3nt: TGCGCCAGCAGCCAGACAGAAGAGACCCAGTACTTC
CDR3aa: CASSQTEETQYF

j_gene: TRBJ2-5
abundance: -
d_gene: TRBD2
v_gene: TRBV5-1
CDR3nt: TGCGCCAGCAGCTTGGAGGCTAGCGGGCAAGAGACCCAGTACTTC
CDR3aa: CASSLEASGQETQYF

j_gene: TRBJ1-4
abundance: -
d_gene: TRBD1
v_gene: TRBV2
CDR3nt: TGTGCCAGCAGACCAACAGGGGCGGCTAATGAAAAACTGTTTTTT
CDR3aa: CASRPTGAANEKLFF

j_gene: TRBJ2-7
abundance: -
d_gene: TRBD1
v_gene: TRBV18
CDR3nt: TGTGCCAGCTCTTTCGACAGGGGACCCTACGAGCAGTACTTC
CDR3aa: CASSFDRGPYEQYF

j_gene: TRBJ2-1
abundance: -
d_gene: -
v_gene: TRBV11-2
CDR3nt: TGTGCCAGCAGGGACTTGGTCGATGAGCAGTTCTTC
CDR3aa: CASRDLVDEQFF

j_gene: TRBJ1-6
abundance: -
d_gene: -
v_gene: TRBV30
CDR3nt: TGTGCCTGGAGCCTAGGGAGCTCCTATAATTCACCCCTCCACTTT
CDR3aa: CAWSLGSSYNSPLHF

j_gene: TRBJ2-5
abundance: -
d_gene: -
v_gene: TRBV6-1
CDR3nt: TGTGCCAGCAGTCCCCACGAAGAGACCCAGTACTTC
CDR3aa: CASSPHEETQYF

j_gene: TRBJ2-3
abundance: -
d_gene: TRBD1
v_gene: TRBV14
CDR3nt: TGTGCCAGCAGCCGGGACAGGAGCACAGATACGCAGTATTTT
CDR3aa: CASSRDRSTDTQYF

j_gene: TRBJ2-7
abundance: once
d_gene: -
v_gene: TRBV19
CDR3nt: TGTGCCAGTAGGACCGGGACAGGACTAGTCTACGAGCAGTACTTC
CDR3aa: CASRTGTGLVYEQYF

j_gene: TRBJ1-4
abundance: -
d_gene: -
v_gene: TRBV7-9
CDR3nt: TGTGCCAGCAGCCAAGACAGACTTAATGAAAAACTGTTTTTT
CDR3aa: CASSQDRLNEKLFF